This record looks at one T cell receptor (beta chain) sequence and its context. A read error is possible here, since a much larger clone lies one base away. The entry originates in a study of T cells of healthy individuals. One entry per CDR3 protein results from TCRdb running MiXCR on the 5' RACE reads. This sample yields about 60,000 distinct CDR3 sequences, of which around 15% are seen a single time; around 5.1% belongs to the top ten. The TCR was taken from a human donor in good health.

The CDR3 region is CASSPVARDTQYDGYNF. In DNA form, the CDR3 reads TGCGCCAGCAGCCCGGTAGCTCGGGACACACAATACGATGGCTACAACTTC. The chain uses TRBV5-1 and TRBJ1-2, with a weak D call TRBD1 (6 bases). The CDR3 sequence is 17 residues long. Germline values: CDR1 SGHRS, CDR2 YFSETQ.